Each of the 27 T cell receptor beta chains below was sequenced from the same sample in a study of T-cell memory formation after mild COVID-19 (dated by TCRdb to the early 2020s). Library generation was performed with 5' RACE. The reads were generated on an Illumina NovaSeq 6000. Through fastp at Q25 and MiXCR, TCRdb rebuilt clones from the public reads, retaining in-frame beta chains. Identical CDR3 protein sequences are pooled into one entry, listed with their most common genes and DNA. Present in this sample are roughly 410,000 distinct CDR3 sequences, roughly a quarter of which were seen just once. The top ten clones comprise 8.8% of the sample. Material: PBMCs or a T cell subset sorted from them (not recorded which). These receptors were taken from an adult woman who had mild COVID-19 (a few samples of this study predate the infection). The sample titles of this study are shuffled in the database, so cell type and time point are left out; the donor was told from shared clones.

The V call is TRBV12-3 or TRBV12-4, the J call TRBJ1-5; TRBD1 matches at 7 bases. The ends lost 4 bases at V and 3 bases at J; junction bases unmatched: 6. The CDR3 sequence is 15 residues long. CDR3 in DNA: TGTGCCAGCAGTTATACAGGGGATGCCAATCAGCCCCAGCATTTT. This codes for CASSYTGDANQPQHF.

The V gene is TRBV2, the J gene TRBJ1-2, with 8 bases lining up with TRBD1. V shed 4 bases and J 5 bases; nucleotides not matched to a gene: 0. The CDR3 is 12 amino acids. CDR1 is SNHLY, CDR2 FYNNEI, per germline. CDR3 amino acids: CASSGQGYGYTF. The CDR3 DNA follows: TGTGCCAGCAGTGGACAGGGGTATGGCTACACCTTC.

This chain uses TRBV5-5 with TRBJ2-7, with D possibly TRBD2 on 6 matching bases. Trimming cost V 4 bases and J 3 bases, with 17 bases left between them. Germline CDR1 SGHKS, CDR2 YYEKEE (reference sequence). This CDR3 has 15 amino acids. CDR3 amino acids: CASSRLVSTFYEQYF. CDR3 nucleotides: TGTGCCAGCAGCCGACTAGTCAGCACGTTCTACGAGCAGTACTTC. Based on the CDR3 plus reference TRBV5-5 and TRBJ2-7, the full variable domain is DAGVTQSPTHLIKTRGQQVTLRCSPISGHKSVSWYQQVLGQGPQFIFQYYEKEERGRGNFPDRFSARQFPNYSSELNVNALLLGDSALYLCASSRLVSTFYEQYFGPGTRLTVT.

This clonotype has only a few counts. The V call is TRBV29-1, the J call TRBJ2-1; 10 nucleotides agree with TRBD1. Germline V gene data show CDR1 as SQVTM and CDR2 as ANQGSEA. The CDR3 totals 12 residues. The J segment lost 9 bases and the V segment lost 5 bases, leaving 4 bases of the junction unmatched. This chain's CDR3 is CSVRQGASEQFF. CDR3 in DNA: TGCAGCGTTCGACAGGGGGCAAGTGAGCAGTTCTTC.

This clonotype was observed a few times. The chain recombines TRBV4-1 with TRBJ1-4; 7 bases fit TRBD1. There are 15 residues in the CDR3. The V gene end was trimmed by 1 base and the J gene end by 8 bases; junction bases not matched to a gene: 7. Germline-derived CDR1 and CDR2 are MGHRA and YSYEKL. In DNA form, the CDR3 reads TGCGCCAGCAGCCAAGTACAGGGGCAAGGCGAAAAACTGTTTTTT. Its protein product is CASSQVQGQGEKLFF.

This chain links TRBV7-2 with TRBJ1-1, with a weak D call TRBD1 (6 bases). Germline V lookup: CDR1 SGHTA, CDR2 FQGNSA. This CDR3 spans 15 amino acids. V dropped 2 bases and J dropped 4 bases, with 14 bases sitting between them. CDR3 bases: TGTGCCAGCAGCTTACGGGGGGCTTTGACCACTGAAGCTTTCTTT. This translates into CASSLRGALTTEAFF. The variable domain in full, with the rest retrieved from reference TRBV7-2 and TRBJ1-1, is GAGVSQSPSNKVTEKGKDVELRCDPISGHTALYWYRQSLGQGLEFLIYFQGNSAPDKSGLPSDRFSAERTGGSVSTLTIQRTQQEDSAVYLCASSLRGALTTEAFFGQGTRLTVV.

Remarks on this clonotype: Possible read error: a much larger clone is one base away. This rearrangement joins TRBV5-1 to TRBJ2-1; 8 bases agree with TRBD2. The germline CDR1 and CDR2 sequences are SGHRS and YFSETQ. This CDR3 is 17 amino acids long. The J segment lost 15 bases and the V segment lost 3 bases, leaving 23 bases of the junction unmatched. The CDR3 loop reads CASSSEPMSGGKGRAFF. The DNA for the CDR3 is TGCGCCAGCAGCTCGGAACCCATGTCGGGAGGGAAAGGACGTGCGTTCTTC.

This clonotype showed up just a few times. The CDR3 here is CASSLLSPGEQFF. Here the CDR3 DNA reads TGTGCCAGCAGCTTATTGTCTCCGGGGGAGCAGTTCTTC. The chain joins TRBV7-8 to TRBJ2-1; a weak D match, TRBD2 (5 bases). The V end lost 2 bases, the J end lost 10 bases, and 12 bases lay between the germline ends. CDR1 SGHVS and CDR2 FQNEAQ come from the germline V gene. This CDR3 contains 13 residues.

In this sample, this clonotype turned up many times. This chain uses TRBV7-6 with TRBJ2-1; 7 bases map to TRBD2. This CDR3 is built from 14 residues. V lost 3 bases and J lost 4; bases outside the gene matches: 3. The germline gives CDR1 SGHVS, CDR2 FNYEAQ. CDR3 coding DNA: TGTGCCAGCAGCTTGACGGGGGGTTACAATGAGCAGTTCTTC. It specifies CASSLTGGYNEQFF.

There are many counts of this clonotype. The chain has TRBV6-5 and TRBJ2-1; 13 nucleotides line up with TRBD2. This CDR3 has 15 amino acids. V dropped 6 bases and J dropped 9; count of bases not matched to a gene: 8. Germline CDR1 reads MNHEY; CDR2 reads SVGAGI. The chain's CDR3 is CASRPGLAGASEQFF. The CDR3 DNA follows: TGTGCCAGCAGACCTGGACTAGCGGGAGCTAGTGAGCAGTTCTTC.

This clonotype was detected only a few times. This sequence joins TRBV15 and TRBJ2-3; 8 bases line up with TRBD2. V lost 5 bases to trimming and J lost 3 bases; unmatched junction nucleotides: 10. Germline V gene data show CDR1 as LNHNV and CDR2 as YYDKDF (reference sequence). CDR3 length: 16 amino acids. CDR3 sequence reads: CATSVEIAGFTDTQYF. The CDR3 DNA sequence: TGTGCCACCAGCGTCGAGATAGCGGGGTTTACAGATACGCAGTATTTT. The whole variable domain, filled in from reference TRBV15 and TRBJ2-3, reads DAMVIQNPRYQVTQFGKPVTLSCSQTLNHNVMYWYQQKSSQAPKLLFHYYDKDFNNEADTPDNFQSRRPNTSFCFLDIRSPGLGDTAMYLCATSVEIAGFTDTQYFGPGTRLTVL.

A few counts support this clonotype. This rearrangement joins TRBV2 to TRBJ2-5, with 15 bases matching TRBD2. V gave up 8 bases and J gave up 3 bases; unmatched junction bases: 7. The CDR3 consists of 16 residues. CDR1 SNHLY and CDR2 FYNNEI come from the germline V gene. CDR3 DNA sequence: TGTGCCAGCTTGCGGACTAGCGGGAGGGCCGAAGAGACCCAGTACTTC. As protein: CASLRTSGRAEETQYF.

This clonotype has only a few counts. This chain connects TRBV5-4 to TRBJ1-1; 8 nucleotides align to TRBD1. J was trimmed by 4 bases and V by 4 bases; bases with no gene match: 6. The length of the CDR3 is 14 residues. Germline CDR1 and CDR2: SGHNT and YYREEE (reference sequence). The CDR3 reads CASSARQGFTEAFF. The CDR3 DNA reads TGTGCCAGCAGCGCTAGACAGGGGTTCACTGAAGCTTTCTTT. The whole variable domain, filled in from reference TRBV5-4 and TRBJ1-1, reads ETGVTQSPTHLIKTRGQQVTLRCSSQSGHNTVSWYQQALGQGPQFIFQYYREEENGRGNFPPRFSGLQFPNYSSELNVNALELDDSALYLCASSARQGFTEAFFGQGTRLTVV.

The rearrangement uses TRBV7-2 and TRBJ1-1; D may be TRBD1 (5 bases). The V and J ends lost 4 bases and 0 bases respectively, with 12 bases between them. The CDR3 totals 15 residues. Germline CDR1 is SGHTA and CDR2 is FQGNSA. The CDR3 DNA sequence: TGTGCCAGCAGCTCGGGACGGACGATGAACACTGAAGCTTTCTTT. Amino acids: CASSSGRTMNTEAFF.

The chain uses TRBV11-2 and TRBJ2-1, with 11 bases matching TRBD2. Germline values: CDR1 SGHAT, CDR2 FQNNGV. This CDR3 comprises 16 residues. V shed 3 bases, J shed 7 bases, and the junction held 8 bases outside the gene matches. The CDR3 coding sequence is TGTGCCAGCAGCTTTTGGGCTAGCGGGGGGATAAATGAGCAGTTCTTC. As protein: CASSFWASGGINEQFF.

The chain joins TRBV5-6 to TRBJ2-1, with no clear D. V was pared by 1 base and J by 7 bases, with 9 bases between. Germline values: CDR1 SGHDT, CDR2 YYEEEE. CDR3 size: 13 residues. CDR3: CASSLLSGNEQFF. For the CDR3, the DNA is TGTGCCAGCAGCTTGTTGAGTGGGAATGAGCAGTTCTTC. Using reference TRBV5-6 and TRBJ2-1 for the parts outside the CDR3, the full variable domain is DAGVTQSPTHLIKTRGQQVTLRCSPKSGHDTVSWYQQALGQGPQFIFQYYEEEERQRGNFPDRFSGHQFPNYSSELNVNALLLGDSALYLCASSLLSGNEQFFGPGTRLTVL.

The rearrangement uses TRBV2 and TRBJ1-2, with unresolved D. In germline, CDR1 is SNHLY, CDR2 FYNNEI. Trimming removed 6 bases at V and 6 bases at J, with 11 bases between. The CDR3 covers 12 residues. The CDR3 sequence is CASRRAGNGYTF. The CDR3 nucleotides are TGTGCCAGCAGACGAGCGGGAAATGGCTACACCTTC.

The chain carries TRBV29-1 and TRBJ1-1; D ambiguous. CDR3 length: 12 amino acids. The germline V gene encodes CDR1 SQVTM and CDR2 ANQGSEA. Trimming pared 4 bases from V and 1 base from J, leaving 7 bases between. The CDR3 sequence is CSVAPENTEAFF. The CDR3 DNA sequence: TGCAGCGTTGCCCCCGAGAACACTGAAGCTTTCTTT.

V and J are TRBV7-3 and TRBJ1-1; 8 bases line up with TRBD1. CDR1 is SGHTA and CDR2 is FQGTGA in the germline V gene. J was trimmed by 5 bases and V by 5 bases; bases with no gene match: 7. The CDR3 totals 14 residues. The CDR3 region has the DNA TGTGCCAGCAGCCACGGACAGGGACGAACTGAAGCTTTCTTT. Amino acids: CASSHGQGRTEAFF. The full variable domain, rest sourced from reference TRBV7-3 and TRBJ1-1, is GAGVSQTPSNKVTEKGKYVELRCDPISGHTALYWYRQSLGQGPEFLIYFQGTGAADDSGLPNDRFFAVRPEGSVSTLKIQRTERGDSAVYLCASSHGQGRTEAFFGQGTRLTVV.

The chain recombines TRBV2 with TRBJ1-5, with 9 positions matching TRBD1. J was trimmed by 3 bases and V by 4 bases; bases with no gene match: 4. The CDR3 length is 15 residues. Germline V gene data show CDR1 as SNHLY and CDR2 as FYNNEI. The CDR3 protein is CASSGWTGDNQPQHF. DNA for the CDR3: TGTGCCAGCAGTGGCTGGACAGGGGACAATCAGCCCCAGCATTTT.

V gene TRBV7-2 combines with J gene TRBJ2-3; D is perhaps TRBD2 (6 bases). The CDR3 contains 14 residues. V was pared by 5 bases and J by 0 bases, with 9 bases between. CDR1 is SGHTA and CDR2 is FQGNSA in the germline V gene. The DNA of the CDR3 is TGTGCCAGCAGCGAGCGGGTCAGCACAGATACGCAGTATTTT. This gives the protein CASSERVSTDTQYF.

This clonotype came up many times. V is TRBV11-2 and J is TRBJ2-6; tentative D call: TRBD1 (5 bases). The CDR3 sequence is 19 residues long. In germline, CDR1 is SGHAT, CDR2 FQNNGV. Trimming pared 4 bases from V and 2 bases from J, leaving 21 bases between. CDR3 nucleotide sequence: TGTGCCAGCAGCTCGCCCCGTAGTCAGGGCGGCCCTGGGGCCAACGTCCTGACTTTC. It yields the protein CASSSPRSQGGPGANVLTF. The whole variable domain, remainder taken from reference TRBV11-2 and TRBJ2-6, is EAGVAQSPRYKIIEKRQSVAFWCNPISGHATLYWYQQILGQGPKLLIQFQNNGVVDDSQLPKDRFSAERLKGVDSTLKIQPAKLEDSAVYLCASSSPRSQGGPGANVLTFGAGSRLTVL.

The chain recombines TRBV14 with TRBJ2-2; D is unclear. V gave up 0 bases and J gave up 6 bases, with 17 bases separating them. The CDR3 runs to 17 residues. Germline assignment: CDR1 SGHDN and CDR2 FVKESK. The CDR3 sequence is CASSQDRSLKWSGELFF. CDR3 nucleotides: TGTGCCAGCAGCCAAGATCGGAGCTTAAAATGGTCCGGGGAGCTGTTTTTT.

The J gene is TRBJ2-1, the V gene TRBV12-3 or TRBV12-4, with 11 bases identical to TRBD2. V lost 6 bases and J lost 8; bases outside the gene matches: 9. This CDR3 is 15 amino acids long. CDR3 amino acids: CASSLTSGGSDEQFF. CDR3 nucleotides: TGTGCCAGCAGCCTAACTAGCGGGGGATCGGATGAGCAGTTCTTC.

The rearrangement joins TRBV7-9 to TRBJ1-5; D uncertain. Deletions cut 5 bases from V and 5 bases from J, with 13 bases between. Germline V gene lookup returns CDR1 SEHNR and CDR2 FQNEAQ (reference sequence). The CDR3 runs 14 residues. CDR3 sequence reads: CASSIVGPDQPQHF. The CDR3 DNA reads TGTGCCAGCAGCATCGTCGGGCCAGATCAGCCCCAGCATTTT.

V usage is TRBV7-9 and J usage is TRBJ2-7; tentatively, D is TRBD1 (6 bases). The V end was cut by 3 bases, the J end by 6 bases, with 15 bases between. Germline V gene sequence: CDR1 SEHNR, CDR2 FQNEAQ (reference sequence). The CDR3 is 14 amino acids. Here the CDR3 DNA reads TGTGCCAGCAGCTTGGTGACAGGTGCCCCCGAGCAGTACTTC. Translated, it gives CASSLVTGAPEQYF. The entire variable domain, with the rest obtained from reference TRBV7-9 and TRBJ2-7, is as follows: DTGVSQNPRHKITKRGQNVTFRCDPISEHNRLYWYRQTLGQGPEFLTYFQNEAQLEKSRLLSDRFSAERPKGSFSTLEIQRTEQGDSAMYLCASSLVTGAPEQYFGPGTRLTVT.

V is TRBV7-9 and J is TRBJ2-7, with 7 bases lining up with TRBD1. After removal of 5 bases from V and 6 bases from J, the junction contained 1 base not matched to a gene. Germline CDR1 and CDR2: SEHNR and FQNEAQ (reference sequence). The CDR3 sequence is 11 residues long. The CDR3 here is CASSGTAEQYF. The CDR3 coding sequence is TGTGCCAGCAGCGGGACAGCCGAGCAGTACTTC.